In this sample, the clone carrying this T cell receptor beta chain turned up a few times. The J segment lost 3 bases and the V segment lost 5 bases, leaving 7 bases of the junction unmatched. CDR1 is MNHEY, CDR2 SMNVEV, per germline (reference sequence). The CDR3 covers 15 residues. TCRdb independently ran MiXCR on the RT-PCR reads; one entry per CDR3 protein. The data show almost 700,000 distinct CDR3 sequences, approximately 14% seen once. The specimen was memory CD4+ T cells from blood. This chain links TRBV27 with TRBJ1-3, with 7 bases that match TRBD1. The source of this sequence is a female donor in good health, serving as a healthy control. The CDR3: CASSPQGGYGNTIYF. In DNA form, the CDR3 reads TGTGCCAGCAGTCCCCAGGGGGGATATGGAAACACCATATATTTT.